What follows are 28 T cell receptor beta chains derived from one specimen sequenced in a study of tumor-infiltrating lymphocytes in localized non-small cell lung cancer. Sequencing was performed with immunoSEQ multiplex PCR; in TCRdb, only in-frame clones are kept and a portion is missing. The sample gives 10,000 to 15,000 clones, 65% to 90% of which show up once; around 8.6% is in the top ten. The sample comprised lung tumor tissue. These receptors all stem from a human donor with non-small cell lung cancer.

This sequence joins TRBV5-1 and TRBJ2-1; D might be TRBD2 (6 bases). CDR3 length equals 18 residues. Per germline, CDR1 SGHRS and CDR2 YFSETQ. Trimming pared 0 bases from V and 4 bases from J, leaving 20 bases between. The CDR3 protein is CASSLGAGGPSAYNEQFF. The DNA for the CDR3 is TGCGCCAGCAGCTTGGGAGCGGGTGGTCCCTCTGCTTACAATGAGCAGTTCTTC.

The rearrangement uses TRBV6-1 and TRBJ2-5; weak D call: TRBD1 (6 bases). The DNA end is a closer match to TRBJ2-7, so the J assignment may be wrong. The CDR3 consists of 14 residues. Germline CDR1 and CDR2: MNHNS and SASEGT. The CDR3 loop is CASSETTGGYEQYF. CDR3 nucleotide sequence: TGTGCCAGCAGTGAGACGACAGGAGGCTACGAGCAGTACTTC.

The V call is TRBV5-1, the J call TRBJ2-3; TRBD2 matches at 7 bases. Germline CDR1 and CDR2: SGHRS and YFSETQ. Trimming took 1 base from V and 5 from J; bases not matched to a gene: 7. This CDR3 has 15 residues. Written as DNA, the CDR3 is TGCGCCAGCAGCTTGCCAGCGGGGTTCGAAGATACGCAGTATTTT. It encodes CASSLPAGFEDTQYF.

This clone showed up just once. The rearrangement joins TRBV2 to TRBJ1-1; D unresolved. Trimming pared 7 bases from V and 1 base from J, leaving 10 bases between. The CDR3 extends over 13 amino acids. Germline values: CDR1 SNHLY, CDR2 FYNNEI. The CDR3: CASNNRRNTEAFF. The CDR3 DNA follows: TGTGCCAGCAATAATCGGAGGAACACTGAAGCTTTCTTT.

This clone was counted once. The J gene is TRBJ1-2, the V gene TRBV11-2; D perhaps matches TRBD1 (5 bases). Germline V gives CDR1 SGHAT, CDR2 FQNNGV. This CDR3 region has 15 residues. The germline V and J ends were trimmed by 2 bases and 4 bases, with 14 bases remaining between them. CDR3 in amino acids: CASSLTTQVFYGYTF. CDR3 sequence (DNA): TGTGCCAGCAGCTTAACAACACAGGTGTTCTATGGCTACACCTTC.

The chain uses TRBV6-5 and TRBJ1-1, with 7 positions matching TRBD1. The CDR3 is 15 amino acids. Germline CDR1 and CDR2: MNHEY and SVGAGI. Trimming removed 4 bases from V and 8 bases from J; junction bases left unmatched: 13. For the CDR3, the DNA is TGTGCCAGCAGTTCCTGGACAGGAGAGTGGATGGAAGCTTTCTTT. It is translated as CASSSWTGEWMEAFF.

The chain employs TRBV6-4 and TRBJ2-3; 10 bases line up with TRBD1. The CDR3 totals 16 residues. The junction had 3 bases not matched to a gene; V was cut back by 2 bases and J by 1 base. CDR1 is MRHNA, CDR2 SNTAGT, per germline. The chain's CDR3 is CASSDGTGDGTDTQYF. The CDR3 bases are TGTGCCAGCAGTGACGGGACAGGGGACGGCACAGATACGCAGTATTTT.

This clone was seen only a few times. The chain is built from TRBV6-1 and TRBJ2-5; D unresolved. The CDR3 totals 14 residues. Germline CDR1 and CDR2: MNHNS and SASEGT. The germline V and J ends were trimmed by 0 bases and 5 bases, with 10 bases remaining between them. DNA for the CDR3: TGTGCCAGCAGTGAAGCTCCAGCGACGGAGACCCAGTACTTC. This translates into CASSEAPATETQYF.

The CDR3 region is CASMEGTDHEQYF. For the CDR3, the DNA is TGTGCCAGCATGGAGGGGACGGACCACGAGCAGTACTTC. The chain joins TRBV6-1 to TRBJ2-7; a possible D gene is TRBD2 (6 bases). The CDR3 extends over 13 amino acids. CDR1 is MNHNS, CDR2 SASEGT, per germline. V lost 7 bases and J 5 bases, leaving 15 bases between the germline ends.

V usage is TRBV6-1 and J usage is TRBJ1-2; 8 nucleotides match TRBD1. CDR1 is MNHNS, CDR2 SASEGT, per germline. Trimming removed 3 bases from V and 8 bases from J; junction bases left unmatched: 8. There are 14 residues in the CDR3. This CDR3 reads CASSEGTGRIGYTF. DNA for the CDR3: TGTGCCAGCAGTGAGGGGACAGGCCGTATCGGCTACACCTTC.

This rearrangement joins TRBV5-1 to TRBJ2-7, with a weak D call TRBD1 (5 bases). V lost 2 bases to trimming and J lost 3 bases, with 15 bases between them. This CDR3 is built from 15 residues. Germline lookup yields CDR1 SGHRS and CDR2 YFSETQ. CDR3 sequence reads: CASSFSFGAGYEQYF. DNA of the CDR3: TGCGCCAGCAGCTTCTCCTTTGGGGCAGGCTACGAGCAGTACTTC. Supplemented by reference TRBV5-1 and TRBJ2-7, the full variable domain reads KAGVTQTPRYLIKTRGQQVTLSCSPISGHRSVSWYQQTPGQGLQFLFEYFSETQRNKGNFPGRFSGRQFSNSRSEMNVSTLELGDSALYLCASSFSFGAGYEQYFGPGTRLTVT.

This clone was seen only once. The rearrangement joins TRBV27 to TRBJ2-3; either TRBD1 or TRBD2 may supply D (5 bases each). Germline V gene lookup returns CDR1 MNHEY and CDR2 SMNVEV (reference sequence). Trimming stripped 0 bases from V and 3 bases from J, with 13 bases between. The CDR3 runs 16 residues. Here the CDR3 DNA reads TGTGCCAGCAGTTTATCGTTGCCAGGGAGAACAGATACGCAGTATTTT. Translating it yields CASSLSLPGRTDTQYF.

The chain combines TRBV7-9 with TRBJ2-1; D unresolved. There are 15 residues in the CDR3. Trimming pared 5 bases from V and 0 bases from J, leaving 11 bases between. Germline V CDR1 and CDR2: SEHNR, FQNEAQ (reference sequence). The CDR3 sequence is CASSLYDFSYNEQFF. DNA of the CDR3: TGTGCCAGCAGCCTATATGATTTCTCCTACAATGAGCAGTTCTTC.

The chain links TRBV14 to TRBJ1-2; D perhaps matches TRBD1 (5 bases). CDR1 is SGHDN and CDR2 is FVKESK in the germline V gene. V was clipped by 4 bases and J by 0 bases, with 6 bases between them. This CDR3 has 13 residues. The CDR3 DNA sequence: TGTGCCAGCAGCCGGGACTCTAACTATGGCTACACCTTC. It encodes CASSRDSNYGYTF. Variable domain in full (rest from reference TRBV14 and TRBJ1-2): EAGVTQFPSHSVIEKGQTVTLRCDPISGHDNLYWYRRVMGKEIKFLLHFVKESKQDESGMPNNRFLAERTGGTYSTLKVQPAELEDSGVYFCASSRDSNYGYTFGSGTRLTVV.

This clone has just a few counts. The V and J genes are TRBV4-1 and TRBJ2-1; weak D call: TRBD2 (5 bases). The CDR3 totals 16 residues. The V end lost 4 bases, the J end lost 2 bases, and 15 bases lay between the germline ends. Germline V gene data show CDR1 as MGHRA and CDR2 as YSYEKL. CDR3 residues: CASSPPRAATYNEQFF. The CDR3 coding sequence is TGCGCCAGCAGCCCCCCCCGAGCGGCTACCTACAATGAGCAGTTCTTC.

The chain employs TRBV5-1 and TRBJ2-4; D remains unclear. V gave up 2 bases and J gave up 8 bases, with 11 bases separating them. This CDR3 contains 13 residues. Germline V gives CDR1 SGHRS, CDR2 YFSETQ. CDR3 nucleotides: TGCGCCAGCAGCTTTGGGCCCGGTGACATTCAGTACTTC. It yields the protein CASSFGPGDIQYF.

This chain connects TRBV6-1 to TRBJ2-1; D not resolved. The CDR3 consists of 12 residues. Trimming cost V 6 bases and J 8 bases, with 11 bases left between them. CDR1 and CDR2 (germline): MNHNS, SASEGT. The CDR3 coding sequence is TGTGCCAGCAGGGGTCCTTTGGATGAGCAGTTCTTC. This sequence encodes CASRGPLDEQFF.

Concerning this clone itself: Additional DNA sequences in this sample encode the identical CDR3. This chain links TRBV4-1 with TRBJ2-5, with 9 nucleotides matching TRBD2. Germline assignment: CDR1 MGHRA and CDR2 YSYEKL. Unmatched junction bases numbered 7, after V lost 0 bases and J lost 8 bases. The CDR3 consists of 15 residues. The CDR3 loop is CASSQDGSGSETQYF. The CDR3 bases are TGCGCCAGCAGCCAAGATGGTAGCGGGAGCGAAACCCAGTACTTC.

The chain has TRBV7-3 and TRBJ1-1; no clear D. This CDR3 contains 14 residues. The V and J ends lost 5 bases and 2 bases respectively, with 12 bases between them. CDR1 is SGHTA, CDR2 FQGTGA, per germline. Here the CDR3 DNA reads TGTGCCAGCAGCCGAGGAGCAGGAAACACTGAAGCTTTCTTT. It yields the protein CASSRGAGNTEAFF.

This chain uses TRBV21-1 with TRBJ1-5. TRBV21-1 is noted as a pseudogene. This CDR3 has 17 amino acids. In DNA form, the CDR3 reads TGTGCCAGCAGCAAAGCAGAAGGGCCGGATAGCAATCAGCCCCAGCATTTT. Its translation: CASSKAEGPDSNQPQHF.

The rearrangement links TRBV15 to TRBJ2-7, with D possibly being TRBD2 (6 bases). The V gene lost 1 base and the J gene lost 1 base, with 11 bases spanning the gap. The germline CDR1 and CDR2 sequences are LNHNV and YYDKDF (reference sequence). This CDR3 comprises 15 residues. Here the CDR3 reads CATSRGGGESYEQYF. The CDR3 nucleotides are TGTGCCACCAGCAGAGGAGGAGGGGAGTCCTACGAGCAGTACTTC.

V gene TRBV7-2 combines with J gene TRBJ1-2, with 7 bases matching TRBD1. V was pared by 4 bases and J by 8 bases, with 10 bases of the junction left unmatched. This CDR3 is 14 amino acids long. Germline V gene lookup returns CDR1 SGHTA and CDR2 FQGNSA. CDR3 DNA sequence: TGTGCCAGCAGCTGGGAAACGACAGGGAGGGGCTACACCTTC. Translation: CASSWETTGRGYTF.

The CDR3 bases are TGCAGTGCTACCGGGCCCACCTTC. This translates into CSATGPTF. V gene TRBV20-1 combines with J gene TRBJ1-2; D gene ambiguous. This CDR3 region has 8 residues. V was trimmed by 4 bases and J by 13 bases, leaving 7 bases between them. Germline loops: CDR1 DFQATT, CDR2 SNEGSKA (reference sequence).

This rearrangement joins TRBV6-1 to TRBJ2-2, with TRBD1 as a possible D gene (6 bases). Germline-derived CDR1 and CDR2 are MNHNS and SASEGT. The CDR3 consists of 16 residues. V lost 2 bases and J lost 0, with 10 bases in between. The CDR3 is CASSEQTGSNTGELFF. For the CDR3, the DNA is TGTGCCAGCAGTGAACAAACAGGGTCGAACACCGGGGAGCTGTTTTTT.

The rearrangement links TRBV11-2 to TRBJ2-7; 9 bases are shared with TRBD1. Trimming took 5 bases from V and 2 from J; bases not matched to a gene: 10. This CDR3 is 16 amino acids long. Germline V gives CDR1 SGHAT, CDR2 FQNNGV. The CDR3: CASSISQGATTYEQYF. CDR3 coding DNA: TGTGCCAGCAGCATCTCACAGGGGGCAACTACCTACGAGCAGTACTTC.

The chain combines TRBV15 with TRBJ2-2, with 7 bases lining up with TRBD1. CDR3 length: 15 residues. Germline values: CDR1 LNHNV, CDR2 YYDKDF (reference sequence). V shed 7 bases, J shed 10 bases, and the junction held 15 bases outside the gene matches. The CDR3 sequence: CATIGPDRALEELFF. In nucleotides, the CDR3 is TGTGCCACCATAGGACCCGACAGGGCCCTCGAGGAGCTGTTTTTT.

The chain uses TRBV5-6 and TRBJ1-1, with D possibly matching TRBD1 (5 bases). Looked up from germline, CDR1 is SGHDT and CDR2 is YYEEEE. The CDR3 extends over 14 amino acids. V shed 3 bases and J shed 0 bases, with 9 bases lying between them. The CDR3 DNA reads TGTGCCAGCAGCTACGGGACGGTGAACACTGAAGCTTTCTTT. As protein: CASSYGTVNTEAFF.

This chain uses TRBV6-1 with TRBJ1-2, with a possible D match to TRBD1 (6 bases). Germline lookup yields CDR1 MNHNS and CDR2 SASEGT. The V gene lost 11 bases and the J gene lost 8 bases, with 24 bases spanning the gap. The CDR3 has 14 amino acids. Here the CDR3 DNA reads TGTGCCGGAAACCGCCTGACAGGCACCCGGGGCTACACCTTC. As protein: CAGNRLTGTRGYTF.